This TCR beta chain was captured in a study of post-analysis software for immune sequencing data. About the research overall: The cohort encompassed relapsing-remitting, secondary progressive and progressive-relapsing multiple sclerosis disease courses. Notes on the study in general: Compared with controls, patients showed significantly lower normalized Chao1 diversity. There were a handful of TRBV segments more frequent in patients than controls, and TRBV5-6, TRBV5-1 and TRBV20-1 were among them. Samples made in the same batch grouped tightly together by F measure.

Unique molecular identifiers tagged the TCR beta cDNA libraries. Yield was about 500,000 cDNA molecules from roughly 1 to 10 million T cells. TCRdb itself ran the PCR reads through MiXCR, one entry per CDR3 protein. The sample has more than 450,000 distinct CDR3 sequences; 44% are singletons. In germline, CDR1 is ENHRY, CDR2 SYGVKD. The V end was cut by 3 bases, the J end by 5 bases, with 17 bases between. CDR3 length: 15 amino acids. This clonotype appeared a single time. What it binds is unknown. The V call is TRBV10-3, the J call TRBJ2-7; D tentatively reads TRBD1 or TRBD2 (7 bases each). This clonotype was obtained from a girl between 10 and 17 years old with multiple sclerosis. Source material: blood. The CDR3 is CAISERQGGFDEQYF. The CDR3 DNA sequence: TGTGCCATCAGTGAACGACAGGGAGGGTTTGACGAGCAGTACTTC.